The source of this T cell receptor (beta chain) is a study of control samples from healthy donors and cancer patients. Produced via immunoSEQ multiplex PCR; TCRdb's table is partial and in-frame only. The sample lists about 120,000 clones, about 88% occurring once. V gave up 3 bases and J gave up 3 bases; unmatched junction bases: 4. The CDR3 is 14 residues long. Looked up from germline, CDR1 is SGHDT and CDR2 is YYEEEE. The source is a woman aged 70-85 years in good health. The rearrangement uses TRBV5-6 and TRBJ2-7; TRBD2 matches at 9 bases. The sequencing sample was made of blood. The CDR3 nucleotides read TGTGCCAGCAGCTCCGGGACTAGCATCTACGAGCAGTACTTC. Translated: CASSSGTSIYEQYF.